Below, 28 T cell receptor beta chains from the same sample are listed, as sequenced in a study of CD8 T cells in Susac syndrome. The RNA, roughly 0.45 to 1 ug, was put through reverse transcription using random hexamers. TCRdb called the immunoSEQ multiplex PCR reads again in MiXCR, with one record for every CDR3 protein. This sample has 150,000 to 200,000 distinct CDR3 sequences, with 91% found just once. Sequenced sample: CD4+ T cells from PBMCs. These receptors came from a human donor with Susac syndrome.

The V and J genes are TRBV5-1 and TRBJ1-1; D ambiguous. CDR1 is SGHRS, CDR2 YFSETQ, per germline. Trimming cost V 1 base and J 1 base, with 8 bases left between them. There are 14 residues in the CDR3. CDR3 nucleotides: TGCGCCAGCAGCTTGTCTCGGTCGAACACTGAAGCTTTCTTT. Translated: CASSLSRSNTEAFF.

CDR3 in DNA: TGTGCCAGCAGCAAAAACCTAGCGGGGGAGGCAGATACGCAGTATTTT. It is translated as CASSKNLAGEADTQYF. The chain has TRBV5-4 and TRBJ2-3, with 10 positions matching TRBD2. Germline V gene data show CDR1 as SGHNT and CDR2 as YYREEE (reference sequence). The CDR3 loop spans 16 amino acids. The junction had 9 bases not matched to a gene; V was cut back by 4 bases and J by 4 bases.

This sequence joins TRBV24-1 and TRBJ2-1; D is perhaps TRBD2 (5 bases). Germline CDR1 is KGHDR and CDR2 is SFDVKD. V was pared by 0 bases and J by 4 bases, with 9 bases between. This CDR3 is 15 amino acids long. CDR3 residues: CATSDLSSVYNEQFF. The CDR3 nucleotides read TGTGCCACCAGTGATTTGAGTAGCGTATACAATGAGCAGTTCTTC.

A single count supports this clonotype. V and J are TRBV19 and TRBJ2-1; 12 nucleotides line up with TRBD2. V gave up 4 bases and J gave up 10 bases; unmatched junction bases: 8. The CDR3 spans 15 residues. The germline V gene has CDR1 LNHDA and CDR2 SQIVND (reference sequence). The CDR3 here is CASSNEGLAGREQFF. The CDR3 DNA is TGTGCCAGTAGTAACGAGGGACTAGCGGGTCGGGAGCAGTTCTTC.

The chain uses TRBV10-3 and TRBJ2-7; D could derive from TRBD1 or TRBD2 (5 bases each). The CDR3 has 12 residues. The ends were cut back, 8 bases at V and 2 bases at J, with 10 bases in the middle. Germline assignment: CDR1 ENHRY and CDR2 SYGVKD. CDR3 residues: CAIGEGPYEQYF. CDR3 DNA: TGTGCCATCGGCGAGGGACCCTACGAGCAGTACTTC.

This chain links TRBV7-9 with TRBJ1-5; D is unresolved. V gave up 3 bases and J gave up 7 bases, with 10 bases separating them. CDR1 and CDR2 (germline): SEHNR, FQNEAQ (reference sequence). CDR3 size: 13 residues. The CDR3 DNA sequence: TGTGCCAGCAGCTTGGCAGGTGAACAGCCCCAGCATTTT. It is translated as CASSLAGEQPQHF.

The CDR3 region is CASSVGHNEQFF. The DNA of the CDR3 is TGTGCCAGCAGCGTAGGACACAATGAGCAGTTCTTC. The V gene is TRBV7-2, the J gene TRBJ2-1; unclear D gene. The V and J ends lost 5 bases and 5 bases respectively, with 7 bases between them. Germline CDR1 reads SGHTA; CDR2 reads FQGNSA. This CDR3 spans 12 amino acids.

The V gene is TRBV19, the J gene TRBJ2-3; D is undetermined. Germline loops: CDR1 LNHDA, CDR2 SQIVND (reference sequence). Trimming left V 5 bases short and J 2 bases short, with 8 bases between. This CDR3 has 13 amino acids. The DNA of the CDR3 is TGTGCCAGTAGTGCGTCCATCACAGATACGCAGTATTTT. Translation: CASSASITDTQYF.

The chain joins TRBV9 to TRBJ2-5, with TRBD1 matching 8 bases. This CDR3 contains 15 residues. The V segment lost 0 bases and the J segment 6 bases; nucleotides outside the gene matches: 7. Germline V gene data show CDR1 as SGDLS and CDR2 as YYNGEE. DNA for the CDR3: TGTGCCAGCAGCGTAGACTCAGGGGGCCGCAAGACCCAGTACTTC. Its translation is CASSVDSGGRKTQYF. The whole variable domain, remainder taken from reference TRBV9 and TRBJ2-5, is DSGVTQTPKHLITATGQRVTLRCSPRSGDLSVYWYQQSLDQGLQFLIQYYNGEERAKGNILERFSAQQFPDLHSELNLSSLELGDSALYFCASSVDSGGRKTQYFGPGTRLLVL.

The rearrangement joins TRBV9 to TRBJ2-1; 11 nucleotides align to TRBD2. Germline assignment: CDR1 SGDLS and CDR2 YYNGEE. The J segment lost 6 bases and the V segment lost 0 bases, leaving 2 bases of the junction unmatched. The CDR3 contains 15 residues. The CDR3 nucleotides are TGTGCCAGCAGCGTAGCTACTAGCGGGAGCAATGAGCAGTTCTTC. Translation: CASSVATSGSNEQFF.

V is TRBV5-1 and J is TRBJ2-3; 9 nucleotides agree with TRBD1. The CDR3 has 14 amino acids. Germline lookup yields CDR1 SGHRS and CDR2 YFSETQ. V lost 3 bases, J lost 3 bases, and 2 bases stayed unmatched. CDR3 DNA sequence: TGCGCCAGCAGCTCTGGACAGGGGACAGATACGCAGTATTTT. This gives the protein CASSSGQGTDTQYF.

The CDR3 bases are TGCGCCAGCAGCTTGGCCAGGGGTGACTACAATGAGCAGTTCTTC. Translated: CASSLARGDYNEQFF. V usage is TRBV5-1 and J usage is TRBJ2-1; the D gene is possibly TRBD1 (6 bases). Trimming took 0 bases from V and 3 from J, leaving 10 bases between them. The CDR3 is made up of 15 amino acids. In germline, CDR1 is SGHRS, CDR2 YFSETQ.

This clonotype came up a few times. The DNA for the CDR3 is TGCAGTGCTAGATGGGATAATGAGCAGTTCTTC. This sequence encodes CSARWDNEQFF. This chain joins TRBV20-1 and TRBJ2-1; D unresolved. Trimming left V 2 bases short and J 7 bases short, with 6 bases between. CDR1 and CDR2 from the germline V gene are DFQATT and SNEGSKA (reference sequence). This CDR3 has 11 residues.

The chain uses TRBV29-1 and TRBJ2-1; D unresolved. Germline CDR1 reads SQVTM; CDR2 reads ANQGSEA. V gave up 1 base and J gave up 3 bases, with 13 bases separating them. CDR3 length: 15 residues. CDR3 residues: CSVEGYGIGYNEQFF. The CDR3 DNA reads TGCAGCGTTGAAGGGTACGGTATCGGCTACAATGAGCAGTTCTTC.

The chain has TRBV20-1 and TRBJ1-5; possibly TRBD1 for D (5 bases). The CDR3 runs to 14 residues. Trimming removed 5 bases at V and 0 bases at J, with 11 bases between. Germline V gene sequence: CDR1 DFQATT, CDR2 SNEGSKA (reference sequence). CDR3 in amino acids: CSADPGNSNQPQHF. The CDR3 bases are TGCAGTGCTGACCCAGGGAATAGCAATCAGCCCCAGCATTTT.

This chain uses TRBV6-5 with TRBJ1-4; D gene unclear. CDR1 is MNHEY and CDR2 is SVGAGI in the germline V gene. The CDR3 runs to 18 residues. V was shortened by 4 bases and J by 3 bases, with 21 bases between the two germline ends. Written as DNA, the CDR3 is TGTGCCAGCAGTTCAGACCCCAGGTTTATCGGTTCTAATGAAAAACTGTTTTTT. Its translation is CASSSDPRFIGSNEKLFF.

J is TRBJ2-7 and V is TRBV20-1; possibly TRBD1 or TRBD2 for D (5 bases each). Germline CDR1 and CDR2: DFQATT and SNEGSKA (reference sequence). This CDR3 has 13 amino acids. The V end was cut by 5 bases, the J end by 0 bases, with 11 bases between. The CDR3 sequence is CSARDASSYEQYF. The CDR3, as DNA: TGCAGTGCTCGGGACGCAAGCTCCTACGAGCAGTACTTC.

The chain uses TRBV6-5 and TRBJ1-2; 12 positions match TRBD1. The germline gives CDR1 MNHEY, CDR2 SVGAGI. V shed 5 bases and J 6 bases; nucleotides not matched to a gene: 7. The CDR3 length is 15 residues. CDR3 bases: TGTGCCAGCAGTCCCGGGACAGGGGGCGAAAATGGCTACACCTTC. Amino acid sequence: CASSPGTGGENGYTF.

This clonotype was seen a single time. This chain links TRBV6-2 or TRBV6-3 with TRBJ1-1; TRBD1 agrees at 8 bases. The V gene's germline CDR1 is MNHEY and CDR2 SVGEGT. The CDR3 contains 16 residues. After removal of 11 bases from V and 1 base from J, the junction contained 15 bases not matched to a gene. In DNA, the CDR3 is TGTGCCGCCAGCAGTTACCTAGGGACAGGGAACACTGAAGCTTTCTTT. Encoded protein: CAASSYLGTGNTEAFF.

The chain joins TRBV24-1 to TRBJ1-2, with D possibly matching TRBD1 (6 bases). Per germline, CDR1 KGHDR and CDR2 SFDVKD. V shed 7 bases and J shed 9 bases, with 17 bases lying between them. The CDR3 extends over 13 amino acids. DNA for the CDR3: TGTGCCACCAGCTGGGACACAAAGATAAGCTACACCTTC. It yields the protein CATSWDTKISYTF.

The chain couples TRBV11-2 to TRBJ2-7, with 9 bases aligning to TRBD1. V lost 3 bases and J lost 5; bases outside the gene matches: 5. This CDR3 contains 14 residues. Per the germline V gene, CDR1 is SGHAT and CDR2 is FQNNGV. The CDR3 reads CASSFGTGWNEQYF. The CDR3 region has the DNA TGTGCCAGCAGCTTTGGGACAGGGTGGAACGAGCAGTACTTC.

V usage is TRBV6-5 and J usage is TRBJ1-6; 9 bases map to TRBD1. The germline V gene has CDR1 MNHEY and CDR2 SVGAGI. V trimming: 7 bases; J trimming: 10 bases; junction bases outside the gene matches: 8. The CDR3 covers 14 residues. The CDR3 DNA reads TGTGCCAGCACCCCGGGACAGGGAATATCACCCCTCCACTTT. Encoded protein: CASTPGQGISPLHF.

The chain combines TRBV28 with TRBJ1-1; perhaps TRBD1 as D (5 bases). CDR1 and CDR2 from the germline V gene are MDHEN and SYDVKM. The CDR3 sequence is 14 residues long. V lost 6 bases and J lost 5, with 16 bases in between. CDR3 nucleotides: TGTGCCAGCAGCCTCCCCCCAGGGAAAACTGAAGCTTTCTTT. Translated: CASSLPPGKTEAFF.

This clonotype was detected only a few times. The chain couples TRBV20-1 to TRBJ2-3, with TRBD2 matching over 9 bases. V lost 5 bases and J lost 1; bases outside the gene matches: 4. From germline, CDR1 is DFQATT and CDR2 SNEGSKA (reference sequence). The CDR3 sequence is 14 residues long. The CDR3 DNA sequence: TGCAGTGCTCGTCGGACTAGCGGCACAGATACGCAGTATTTT. It yields the protein CSARRTSGTDTQYF.

The chain recombines TRBV10-3 with TRBJ2-5; 7 positions agree with TRBD1. V lost 11 bases, J lost 3 bases, and 6 bases stayed unmatched. The germline gives CDR1 ENHRY, CDR2 SYGVKD. The CDR3 spans 12 residues. CDR3 protein: CASKDREETQYF. The CDR3 DNA sequence: TGTGCCTCTAAAGACAGGGAAGAGACCCAGTACTTC.

The chain is built from TRBV20-1 and TRBJ2-1, with a possible D match to TRBD1 (5 bases). V lost 6 bases and J 7 bases, leaving 10 bases between the germline ends. CDR3 length: 11 residues. Germline V lookup: CDR1 DFQATT, CDR2 SNEGSKA (reference sequence). The CDR3 DNA sequence: TGCAGTGCAGAAGGGGTGAATGAGCAGTTCTTC. Translation gives CSAEGVNEQFF.

This chain uses TRBV30 with TRBJ2-7, with D possibly called TRBD1 or TRBD2 (6 bases each). The CDR3 extends over 13 amino acids. CDR1 is GTSNPN, CDR2 SVGIG, per germline (reference sequence). V was trimmed by 7 bases and J by 5 bases, leaving 18 bases between them. CDR3 in DNA: TGTGCCTCAAGAAAATGGGGGGCTCACGAGCAGTACTTC. Its translation: CASRKWGAHEQYF.

This chain connects TRBV6-5 to TRBJ2-1; TRBD2 aligns across 7 bases. The germline V gene encodes CDR1 MNHEY and CDR2 SVGAGI. This CDR3 contains 15 residues. Trimming removed 8 bases from V and 0 bases from J; junction bases left unmatched: 7. DNA of the CDR3: TGTGCCAGCGGCGTGGCGGGAGACTCCTACAATGAGCAGTTCTTC. This translates into CASGVAGDSYNEQFF.